This passage covers 21 T cell receptor beta chains from one sample sequenced in a study of blood T cell repertoires in COVID-19. The assay was immunoSEQ multiplex PCR, and TCRdb's table has in-frame clones only and misses some. The sample yields about 270,000 clones, approximately 86% seen once. The sequencing input was peripheral blood. These TCRs come from a middle-aged man with active or convalescent COVID-19.

The genes are TRBV19 and TRBJ1-3; unclear D gene. The CDR3 runs to 15 residues. Trimming shortened V by 1 base and J by 2 bases, and 9 bases separated the two germline ends. Germline V gene data show CDR1 as LNHDA and CDR2 as SQIVND (reference sequence). CDR3 in DNA: TGTGCCAGTAGTATAGGGGCAGGCGCTGGAAACACCATATATTTT. This sequence encodes CASSIGAGAGNTIYF. Full variable domain (outside the CDR3, taken from reference TRBV19 and TRBJ1-3): DGGITQSPKYLFRKEGQNVTLSCEQNLNHDAMYWYRQDPGQGLRLIYYSQIVNDFQKGDIAEGYSVSREKKESFPLTVTSAQKNPTAFYLCASSIGAGAGNTIYFGEGSWLTVV.

V gene TRBV30 combines with J gene TRBJ1-5; D possibly corresponds to TRBD1 (5 bases). The germline CDR1 and CDR2 sequences are GTSNPN and SVGIG (reference sequence). The CDR3 consists of 14 residues. Trimming stripped 0 bases from V and 3 bases from J, with 9 bases between. Here the CDR3 DNA reads TGTGCCTGGAGTGTAGGGGTTCCCAATCAGCCCCAGCATTTT. It yields the protein CAWSVGVPNQPQHF.

This rearrangement joins TRBV7-9 to TRBJ1-2, with no clear D. Germline V gene lookup returns CDR1 SEHNR and CDR2 FQNEAQ (reference sequence). This CDR3 has 13 amino acids. V lost 3 bases to trimming and J lost 7 bases, with 12 bases between them. CDR3 DNA: TGTGCCAGCAGCTTCGTACTCATGAGTGGCTACACCTTC. This sequence encodes CASSFVLMSGYTF.

CDR3 sequence: CAPRWPGLDTEAFF. In DNA form, the CDR3 reads TGTGCCCCCCGTTGGCCAGGGCTAGACACTGAAGCTTTCTTT. The chain combines TRBV24-1 with TRBJ1-1, with D tentatively TRBD1 (5 bases). The CDR3 sequence is 14 residues long. Trimming cost V 12 bases and J 3 bases, with 19 bases left between them. Germline V gene sequence: CDR1 KGHDR, CDR2 SFDVKD.

The chain has TRBV6-7 and TRBJ2-1; D is perhaps TRBD2 (6 bases). TRBV6-7 is an ORF, with its function uncertain. The ends were cut back, 2 bases at V and 3 bases at J, with 14 bases in the middle. The CDR3 is 16 amino acids. The CDR3 DNA reads as TGTGCCAGCAGTTACGATCGGGGGTCCGTCTACAATGAGCAGTTCTTC. It codes for CASSYDRGSVYNEQFF.

The chain combines TRBV5-6 with TRBJ1-2, with 9 positions matching TRBD1. J was trimmed by 8 bases and V by 3 bases; bases with no gene match: 5. The CDR3 contains 13 residues. Germline assignment: CDR1 SGHDT and CDR2 YYEEEE. The CDR3 sequence: CASSSRDRAGYTF. For the CDR3, the DNA is TGTGCCAGCAGCTCCCGGGACAGGGCCGGCTACACCTTC.

This clone was counted a single time. V is TRBV27 and J is TRBJ2-3; maybe TRBD2 (7 bases). Between the trimmed V and J ends, which lost 6 bases and 6 bases, there was a span of 22 bases. CDR3 size: 16 residues. Per the germline V gene, CDR1 is MNHEY and CDR2 is SMNVEV (reference sequence). The DNA for the CDR3 is TGTGCCAGCAGCCAACAATGGGGGGGCCCCGGTGATACGCAGTATTTT. This sequence encodes CASSQQWGGPGDTQYF.

This clone was seen a single time. The chain is built from TRBV6-1 and TRBJ2-7; the D is unclear. The V and J ends lost 1 base and 4 bases respectively, with 17 bases between them. CDR1 is MNHNS, CDR2 SASEGT, per germline. The CDR3 spans 16 residues. CDR3 region: CASSEDVNPVPYEQYF. The CDR3 DNA sequence: TGTGCCAGCAGTGAAGACGTTAATCCAGTCCCATACGAGCAGTACTTC.

With respect to this clone: This specimen includes other DNA sequences encoding the same CDR3. This chain connects TRBV5-8 to TRBJ2-5; 7 positions match TRBD1. The V gene's germline CDR1 is SGHTS and CDR2 YDEGEE. CDR3 length equals 15 residues. The junction had 3 bases not matched to a gene; V was cut back by 0 bases and J by 1 base. The CDR3 nucleotides read TGTGCCAGCAGCTTGGGACAGGGCCGCCAAGAGACCCAGTACTTC. Translated: CASSLGQGRQETQYF. The variable domain in full, with the rest retrieved from reference TRBV5-8 and TRBJ2-5, is EAGVTQSPTHLIKTRGQQATLRCSPISGHTSVYWYQQALGLGLQFLLWYDEGEERNRGNFPPRFSGRQFPNYSSELNVNALELEDSALYLCASSLGQGRQETQYFGPGTRLLVL.

This clone was picked up a small number of times. This chain links TRBV12-3 or TRBV12-4 with TRBJ2-2; D remains unclear. Trimming stripped 4 bases from V and 7 bases from J, with 4 bases between. This CDR3 contains 11 residues. This chain's CDR3 is CASSYNGELFF. The CDR3 DNA reads TGTGCCAGCAGTTATAACGGGGAGCTGTTTTTT.

The gene calls are TRBV2 and TRBJ1-1; D remains ambiguous. V shed 4 bases and J shed 5 bases, with 5 bases lying between them. The V gene's germline CDR1 is SNHLY and CDR2 FYNNEI. The CDR3 runs 11 residues. The CDR3 loop reads CASSGETEAFF. The CDR3 DNA follows: TGTGCCAGCAGTGGAGAGACTGAAGCTTTCTTT.

The chain recombines TRBV18 with TRBJ1-3; unclear D gene. Germline CDR1 KGHSH, CDR2 LQKENI. The CDR3 is 15 amino acids. With 2 bases removed from V and 0 bases from J, the gap between germline ends came to 8 bases. DNA of the CDR3: TGTGCCAGCTCACCATTCCCGTTCTCTGGAAACACCATATATTTT. It specifies CASSPFPFSGNTIYF.

The V and J genes are TRBV19 and TRBJ1-5, with 9 nucleotides matching TRBD1. This CDR3 has 16 residues. The V gene's germline CDR1 is LNHDA and CDR2 SQIVND (reference sequence). With V trimmed by 5 bases and J by 3 bases, 8 bases remained unmatched. The CDR3 sequence is CASSARGDRDNQPQHF. CDR3 nucleotides: TGTGCCAGTAGTGCCCGGGGGGACAGGGACAATCAGCCCCAGCATTTT.

The rearrangement links TRBV2 to TRBJ2-3; no clear D gene. The CDR3 spans 13 residues. Trimming took off 4 bases at V and 11 bases at J, with 16 bases between the two ends. The germline gives CDR1 SNHLY, CDR2 FYNNEI. CDR3 nucleotide sequence: TGTGCCAGCAGTGCCGGTTTGGAGATTGGGCAGTATTTT. As protein: CASSAGLEIGQYF. The full variable domain, rest sourced from reference TRBV2 and TRBJ2-3, is EPEVTQTPSHQVTQMGQEVILRCVPISNHLYFYWYRQILGQKVEFLVSFYNNEISEKSEIFDDQFSVERPDGSNFTLKIRSTKLEDSAMYFCASSAGLEIGQYFGPGTRLTVL.

The table lists this clone with a few counts. The sample contains more than one DNA sequence encoding this CDR3. V is TRBV2 and J is TRBJ1-2; the D gene is possibly TRBD1 (6 bases). Germline values: CDR1 SNHLY, CDR2 FYNNEI. V was clipped by 6 bases and J by 4 bases, with 12 bases between them. The CDR3 extends over 13 amino acids. The CDR3 is CASSPQGGYGYTF. The CDR3, as DNA: TGTGCCAGCAGCCCACAGGGCGGCTATGGCTACACCTTC.

This chain joins TRBV3-1 (or the pseudogene TRBV3-2) and TRBJ2-1; 7 bases are a match to TRBD1. CDR1 is LGHDT, CDR2 YNNKEL, per germline (reference sequence). The CDR3 sequence is 15 residues long. With V trimmed by 1 base and J by 6 bases, 6 bases remained unmatched. CDR3 in amino acids: CASSQADRVVNEQFF. The CDR3 nucleotides are TGTGCCAGCAGCCAAGCAGACAGGGTGGTCAATGAGCAGTTCTTC.

Concerning this clone: One end of the junction fails to match germline, which may point to a read error. The chain combines TRBV19 with TRBJ2-4, with D uncertain. Germline V gene data show CDR1 as LNHDA and CDR2 as SQIVND (reference sequence). This CDR3 comprises 13 residues. The CDR3: CASSTAPGSEVHF. In DNA, the CDR3 is TGTGCCAGTAGTACCGCCCCGGGTAGTGAAGTCCACTTC.

The genes are TRBV10-2 and TRBJ2-5; no firm D call. Trimming shortened V by 4 bases and J by 5 bases, and 8 bases separated the two germline ends. Germline V gene lookup returns CDR1 WSHSY and CDR2 SAAADI. This CDR3 comprises 12 residues. The CDR3 DNA reads as TGCGCCAGCAGTGCCTCACTGGAGACCCAGTACTTC. It encodes CASSASLETQYF.

The gene calls are TRBV13 and TRBJ1-2, with a weak D call TRBD1 (6 bases). V gave up 3 bases and J gave up 0 bases, with 11 bases separating them. Germline V gene lookup returns CDR1 PRHDT and CDR2 FYEKMQ (reference sequence). CDR3 length: 15 residues. The CDR3 DNA follows: TGTGCCAGCAGCTTGGGACAAACCGCTAACTATGGCTACACCTTC. As protein: CASSLGQTANYGYTF.

The rearrangement uses TRBV7-7 and TRBJ2-2, with unresolved D. The CDR3 contains 15 residues. CDR1 SSHAT and CDR2 FNYEAQ come from the germline V gene (reference sequence). With 4 bases removed from V and 6 bases from J, the gap between germline ends came to 15 bases. The DNA for the CDR3 is TGTGCCAGCAGCTCTGACATGTCTACCGCCGGGGAGCTGTTTTTT. Translation: CASSSDMSTAGELFF. Full variable domain (outside the CDR3, taken from reference TRBV7-7 and TRBJ2-2): GAGVSQSPRYKVTKRGQDVTLRCDPISSHATLYWYQQALGQGPEFLTYFNYEAQPDKSGLPSDRFSAERPEGSISTLTIQRTEQRDSAMYRCASSSDMSTAGELFFGEGSRLTVL.

This clone was counted a few times. The chain recombines TRBV30 with TRBJ1-5, with D possibly TRBD1 on 5 matching bases. Germline CDR1 is GTSNPN and CDR2 is SVGIG (reference sequence). The CDR3 is 13 residues long. Trimming took 3 bases from V and 7 from J, leaving 13 bases between them. The DNA for the CDR3 is TGTGCCTGGAGAGGACGGGGGTACCAGCCCCAGCATTTT. This translates into CAWRGRGYQPQHF. Full variable domain (missing parts from reference TRBV30 and TRBJ1-5): SQTIHQWPATLVQPVGSPLSLECTVEGTSNPNLYWYRQAAGRGLQLLFYSVGIGQISSEVPQNLSASRPQDRQFILSSKKLLLSDSGFYLCAWRGRGYQPQHFGDGTRLSIL.